These 28 T cell receptor beta chains came from one sample sequenced in a study of identifying expanded T cells in peripheral blood. TCRdb keeps only in-frame clones here, not all; method: immunoSEQ multiplex PCR. The table records 90,000 or so clones, approximately 84% of them present only once. The sequencing sample was made of blood. These receptors came from a person aged 18 to 75 in good health.

This clone was counted only a few times. The chain links TRBV6-1 to TRBJ1-3, with 7 bases that match TRBD1. The CDR3 runs 14 residues. CDR1 and CDR2 from the germline V gene are MNHNS and SASEGT. J lost 2 bases, V lost 5 bases, and 3 bases had no gene match. The CDR3 here is CASSSGGTGNTIYF. The CDR3 DNA sequence: TGTGCCAGCAGTTCAGGGGGAACTGGAAACACCATATATTTT.

CDR3 coding DNA: TGTGCCAGCAGCCCTAGCGGGGGGGCCAAGGCTACAATTAGTGAGCAGTTCTTC. Its protein is CASSPSGGAKATISEQFF. The chain carries TRBV11-2 and TRBJ2-1, with 12 bases fitting TRBD2. The V segment lost 5 bases and the J segment 9 bases; nucleotides outside the gene matches: 17. This CDR3 region has 18 residues. Germline V gene sequence: CDR1 SGHAT, CDR2 FQNNGV.

The J gene is TRBJ2-7, the V gene TRBV4-3; 8 nucleotides align to TRBD1. Germline CDR1 and CDR2: LGHNA and YSLEER. V was pared by 4 bases and J by 4 bases, with 6 bases of the junction left unmatched. The CDR3 totals 14 residues. The CDR3 coding sequence is TGCGCCAGCAGCCCAGGTACAGGGGGATACGAGCAGTACTTC. As protein: CASSPGTGGYEQYF.

The chain uses TRBV30 and TRBJ2-7, with 7 bases aligning to TRBD1. The V gene end was trimmed by 1 base and the J gene end by 1 base; junction bases not matched to a gene: 13. This CDR3 spans 17 amino acids. Germline V lookup: CDR1 GTSNPN, CDR2 SVGIG (reference sequence). CDR3 nucleotide sequence: TGTGCCTGGAGTGGCCGGGACAGATTCTTTCGGTCCTACGAGCAGTACTTC. Amino acids: CAWSGRDRFFRSYEQYF.

This clone came up once. The chain joins TRBV7-9 to TRBJ1-5, with D hard to call. The germline V gene encodes CDR1 SEHNR and CDR2 FQNEAQ (reference sequence). Trimming took 8 bases from V and 4 from J, leaving 15 bases between them. The CDR3 has 14 residues. Here the CDR3 reads CASSVGGRNQPQHF. The CDR3 DNA follows: TGTGCCAGCTCAGTCGGAGGCCGGAATCAGCCCCAGCATTTT. Looking up the rest from reference TRBV7-9 and TRBJ1-5 gives the full variable domain: DTGVSQNPRHKITKRGQNVTFRCDPISEHNRLYWYRQTLGQGPEFLTYFQNEAQLEKSRLLSDRFSAERPKGSFSTLEIQRTEQGDSAMYLCASSVGGRNQPQHFGDGTRLSIL.

This clone has a single count. The rearrangement links TRBV23-1 to TRBJ1-3; D remains ambiguous. TRBV23-1 is given ORF status, its function remaining uncertain. This CDR3 has 13 residues. Trimming removed 3 bases at V and 4 bases at J, with 7 bases between. DNA for the CDR3: TGCGCCAGCAGTCAGATTTACGGAAACACCATATATTTT. It translates to CASSQIYGNTIYF.

The J gene is TRBJ2-1, the V gene TRBV27; 7 bases are a match to TRBD1. CDR3 length: 13 residues. Trimming cost V 6 bases and J 9 bases; bases outside gene matches: 8. Germline loops: CDR1 MNHEY, CDR2 SMNVEV (reference sequence). As DNA, the CDR3 is TGTGCCAGCAGGACTACAGGGGCGGGTGAGCAGTTCTTC. This encodes CASRTTGAGEQFF.

J is TRBJ2-2 and V is TRBV4-1; D unresolved. V lost 0 bases, J lost 4 bases, and 18 bases lay in between. The CDR3 covers 18 residues. The germline V gene has CDR1 MGHRA and CDR2 YSYEKL. The CDR3 protein is CASSQERLSPLATGELFF. Written as DNA, the CDR3 is TGCGCCAGCAGCCAAGAAAGGCTCTCTCCCCTGGCCACCGGGGAGCTGTTTTTT.

Concerning this clone: Additional DNA sequences in this sample encode the identical CDR3. Here the CDR3 reads CASSPGANVLTF. The CDR3 region has the DNA TGTGCCAGCAGTCCTGGGGCCAACGTCCTGACTTTC. The chain combines TRBV25-1 with TRBJ2-6; no clear D gene. CDR3 length: 12 residues. Per the germline V gene, CDR1 is MGHDK and CDR2 is SYGVNS. Trimming removed 5 bases from V and 2 bases from J, with 1 base in between.

The CDR3 loop reads CASSSEVVELPSRSYEQYF. The CDR3 DNA is TGTGCCAGCAGCTCAGAGGTGGTCGAGTTACCCTCCCGATCCTACGAGCAGTACTTC. The V call is TRBV11-2, the J call TRBJ2-7; D unclear. CDR3 length equals 19 residues. The V end was cut by 4 bases, the J end by 1 base, with 26 bases between. The germline V gene has CDR1 SGHAT and CDR2 FQNNGV.

This clone was observed once. The gene calls are TRBV5-1 and TRBJ1-2; 9 positions match TRBD1. Germline CDR1 SGHRS, CDR2 YFSETQ. The CDR3 runs 14 residues. The V segment lost 5 bases and the J segment 4 bases; nucleotides outside the gene matches: 6. CDR3 region: CASRVGTGSYGYTF. As DNA, the CDR3 is TGCGCCAGCAGAGTGGGGACAGGGTCCTATGGCTACACCTTC.

The V call is TRBV6-1, the J call TRBJ1-5; D is unclear. Germline-derived CDR1 and CDR2 are MNHNS and SASEGT. Trimming left V 5 bases short and J 1 base short, with 12 bases between. The CDR3 is made up of 15 amino acids. This chain's CDR3 is CASSTGLASNQPQHF. The CDR3 DNA is TGTGCCAGCAGTACTGGCCTCGCAAGCAATCAGCCCCAGCATTTT.

The CDR3 DNA sequence: TGTGCCAGCAGCTCATATCCGGGGGACTATGGCTACACCTTC. This sequence encodes CASSSYPGDYGYTF. The chain combines TRBV6-5 with TRBJ1-2, with TRBD1 as a possible D gene (5 bases). CDR1 and CDR2 from the germline V gene are MNHEY and SVGAGI. CDR3 length: 14 amino acids. The V end lost 6 bases, the J end lost 3 bases, and 14 bases lay between the germline ends.

The chain carries TRBV5-4 and TRBJ1-1; unclear D gene. Trimming removed 4 bases from V and 3 bases from J, with 7 bases in between. The CDR3 covers 12 residues. Germline-derived CDR1 and CDR2 are SGHNT and YYREEE (reference sequence). CDR3 in amino acids: CASSTTDTEAFF. For the CDR3, the DNA is TGTGCCAGCAGCACTACCGACACTGAAGCTTTCTTT. Looking up the rest from reference TRBV5-4 and TRBJ1-1 gives the full variable domain: ETGVTQSPTHLIKTRGQQVTLRCSSQSGHNTVSWYQQALGQGPQFIFQYYREEENGRGNFPPRFSGLQFPNYSSELNVNALELDDSALYLCASSTTDTEAFFGQGTRLTVV.

This chain uses TRBV21-1 with TRBJ2-3; the D call in the table, TRBD1, was not verified against the DNA. TRBV21-1 is noted as a pseudogene. This CDR3 region has 17 residues. The CDR3 loop reads CASSANDPRGSTDTQYF. The CDR3 region has the DNA TGTGCCAGCAGCGCAAATGACCCCAGGGGATCCACAGATACGCAGTATTTT.

The chain couples TRBV7-2 to TRBJ1-1; D remains unclear. This CDR3 is 17 amino acids long. Trimming removed 1 base at V and 3 bases at J, with 18 bases between. Germline V lookup: CDR1 SGHTA, CDR2 FQGNSA. The CDR3 loop reads CASSLDVSLWKYTEAFF. Written as DNA, the CDR3 is TGTGCCAGCAGCTTAGATGTAAGCCTATGGAAGTACACTGAAGCTTTCTTT.

This chain joins TRBV9 and TRBJ1-3; D is ambiguous. V shed 0 bases and J shed 4 bases, with 11 bases lying between them. The CDR3 is made up of 15 amino acids. Looked up from germline, CDR1 is SGDLS and CDR2 is YYNGEE. In DNA form, the CDR3 reads TGTGCCAGCAGCGTAGGGGTATCACCGGGAAACACCATATATTTT. Translation gives CASSVGVSPGNTIYF.

This clone was counted a single time. CDR3 in amino acids: CASSSQGVSTDTQYF. The CDR3 DNA reads as TGTGCCAGCAGTTCCCAGGGTGTGAGCACAGATACGCAGTATTTT. The genes are TRBV6-6 and TRBJ2-3, with D perhaps TRBD1 (5 bases). Trimming removed 4 bases at V and 0 bases at J, with 11 bases between. The CDR3 has 15 amino acids. Per the germline V gene, CDR1 is MNHNY and CDR2 is SVGAGI (reference sequence).

This clone occurred a few times. The chain employs TRBV5-8 and TRBJ1-2; no firm D call. Germline CDR1 reads SGHTS; CDR2 reads YDEGEE. The CDR3 sequence is 14 residues long. The V end was cut by 1 base, the J end by 4 bases, with 11 bases between. In DNA form, the CDR3 reads TGTGCCAGCAGCTTGACCGGTCTTACCTATGGCTACACCTTC. Residues: CASSLTGLTYGYTF.

V is TRBV9 and J is TRBJ1-2, with D perhaps matching TRBD1 (5 bases). V lost 4 bases and J lost 6, with 16 bases in between. Germline V gene data show CDR1 as SGDLS and CDR2 as YYNGEE. CDR3 length equals 14 residues. CDR3 protein: CASSPHRDEDGYTF. The CDR3 DNA follows: TGTGCCAGCAGCCCCCACCGGGACGAGGATGGCTACACCTTC. Supplemented by reference TRBV9 and TRBJ1-2, the full variable domain reads DSGVTQTPKHLITATGQRVTLRCSPRSGDLSVYWYQQSLDQGLQFLIQYYNGEERAKGNILERFSAQQFPDLHSELNLSSLELGDSALYFCASSPHRDEDGYTFGSGTRLTVV.

The V and J genes are TRBV11-2 and TRBJ1-1; D is undetermined. Per the germline V gene, CDR1 is SGHAT and CDR2 is FQNNGV. The V end was cut by 5 bases, the J end by 1 base, with 5 bases between. The CDR3 covers 12 residues. CDR3 protein: CASSLRNTEAFF. The CDR3 bases are TGTGCCAGCAGCCTCAGGAACACTGAAGCTTTCTTT.

DNA of the CDR3: TGTGCCAGTAGTTGGGCCCTGTACGGAAACACCATATATTTT. It translates to CASSWALYGNTIYF. The V call is TRBV19, the J call TRBJ1-3; no firm D call. V was clipped by 5 bases and J by 4 bases, with 12 bases between them. CDR3 length: 14 residues. Germline V CDR1 and CDR2: LNHDA, SQIVND (reference sequence).

V is TRBV30 and J is TRBJ1-2; 8 bases are a match to TRBD1. From germline, CDR1 is GTSNPN and CDR2 SVGIG (reference sequence). J was trimmed by 2 bases and V by 1 base; bases with no gene match: 9. This CDR3 has 16 amino acids. CDR3 DNA: TGTGCCTGGAGTGAACGGACAGGGATAAACAACTATGGCTACACCTTC. This encodes CAWSERTGINNYGYTF. Full variable domain (outside the CDR3, taken from reference TRBV30 and TRBJ1-2): SQTIHQWPATLVQPVGSPLSLECTVEGTSNPNLYWYRQAAGRGLQLLFYSVGIGQISSEVPQNLSASRPQDRQFILSSKKLLLSDSGFYLCAWSERTGINNYGYTFGSGTRLTVV.

DNA of the CDR3: TGTGCCAGCAGCCCGGACAGGGGATCGTACGAGCAGTACTTC. This sequence encodes CASSPDRGSYEQYF. The J gene is TRBJ2-7, the V gene TRBV7-9; 9 nucleotides align to TRBD1. The germline CDR1 and CDR2 sequences are SEHNR and FQNEAQ (reference sequence). Trimming took 5 bases from V and 4 from J; bases not matched to a gene: 6. The CDR3 spans 14 residues.

The chain uses TRBV7-8 and TRBJ2-5, with D maybe TRBD2 (6 bases). V lost 7 bases and J lost 4, with 19 bases in between. There are 15 residues in the CDR3. The germline gives CDR1 SGHVS, CDR2 FQNEAQ. The CDR3 nucleotides are TGTGCCAGCACCCTTTACGCGGGACGGTCAGAGACCCAGTACTTC. Translated, it gives CASTLYAGRSETQYF.

The gene calls are TRBV19 and TRBJ2-7, with 10 bases fitting TRBD1. This CDR3 spans 14 amino acids. CDR1 LNHDA and CDR2 SQIVND come from the germline V gene (reference sequence). V shed 4 bases, J shed 3 bases, and the junction held 3 bases outside the gene matches. CDR3 nucleotides: TGTGCCAGTAGTAAGGGACAGGGGTACTACGAGCAGTACTTC. Translated: CASSKGQGYYEQYF.

The V call is TRBV28, the J call TRBJ1-1, with unresolved D. The CDR3 is made up of 13 amino acids. Trimming stripped 6 bases from V and 3 bases from J, with 11 bases between. Germline V gene lookup returns CDR1 MDHEN and CDR2 SYDVKM. Here the CDR3 reads CASSPDKDTEAFF. Here the CDR3 DNA reads TGTGCCAGCAGCCCTGACAAAGACACTGAAGCTTTCTTT.

This chain uses TRBV18 with TRBJ1-5, with 8 bases that match TRBD1. The CDR3 has 13 residues. The V gene end was trimmed by 8 bases and the J gene end by 7 bases; junction bases not matched to a gene: 7. Germline CDR1 and CDR2: KGHSH and LQKENI. CDR3 amino acids: CASGQGERQPQHF. In DNA form, the CDR3 reads TGTGCCAGCGGACAGGGCGAGAGGCAGCCCCAGCATTTT.